A single sample is the source of the 6 T cell receptor beta chains below, sequenced in a study of sequential checkpoint blockade in melanoma. The treatment here: randomized to nivolumab then ipilimumab (arm A) or the reverse (arm B). Repertoires were generated with immunoSEQ multiplex PCR, while TCRdb's copy carries only in-frame clones and drops some. This sample has over 10,000 clones, with less than 80% found just once. Here the sequenced sample was CD8+ T cells sorted from blood (inferred from file names), taken from a patient given nivolumab and ipilimumab in sequence. The receptor source for this set is a human donor with melanoma.

The chain has TRBV7-8 and TRBJ2-2; possible D gene TRBD1, 6 bases. The CDR3 is made up of 15 amino acids. The germline V gene encodes CDR1 SGHVS and CDR2 FQNEAQ. Trimming removed 5 bases at V and 2 bases at J, with 12 bases between. The CDR3 DNA follows: TGTGCCAGCAGCATACAGGGATATAACACCGGGGAGCTGTTTTTT. Translating it yields CASSIQGYNTGELFF.

The rearrangement links TRBV6-5 to TRBJ1-4, with 8 nucleotides matching TRBD1. The CDR3 is 15 amino acids. Per the germline V gene, CDR1 is MNHEY and CDR2 is SVGAGI. The junction had 7 bases not matched to a gene; V was cut back by 6 bases and J by 4 bases. CDR3 sequence: CASSLRGPRNEKLFF. The CDR3 DNA is TGTGCCAGCAGCCTCAGGGGGCCCCGTAATGAAAAACTGTTTTTT.

The genes are TRBV6-5 and TRBJ2-7; 13 positions match TRBD2. J lost 3 bases, V lost 5 bases, and 4 bases had no gene match. Germline CDR1 reads MNHEY; CDR2 reads SVGAGI. The CDR3 contains 15 residues. CDR3 protein: CASSLGTSGDYEQYV. In DNA form, the CDR3 reads TGTGCCAGCAGTCTTGGGACTAGCGGGGACTACGAGCAGTACGTC.

V gene TRBV4-1 combines with J gene TRBJ2-3, with D perhaps matching TRBD1 (6 bases). The V end lost 4 bases, the J end lost 3 bases, and 11 bases lay between the germline ends. The CDR3 covers 14 residues. Germline V gene sequence: CDR1 MGHRA, CDR2 YSYEKL. This CDR3 reads CASSLGQTTDTQYF. DNA for the CDR3: TGCGCCAGCAGCCTCGGACAGACTACAGATACGCAGTATTTT.

This clone is a singleton in its sample. This chain links TRBV5-5 with TRBJ2-1; 10 bases are a match to TRBD1. Germline trimming cut 4 bases from V and 4 bases from J; bases unmatched to any gene: 11. The CDR3 sequence is 17 residues long. Germline V CDR1 and CDR2: SGHKS, YYEKEE (reference sequence). For the CDR3, the DNA is TGTGCCAGCAGCGCGCCGGGACAGGGGACGCTATACAATGAGCAGTTCTTC. Amino acid sequence: CASSAPGQGTLYNEQFF.

This clone was seen a single time. The chain couples TRBV19 to TRBJ2-7, with a weak D call TRBD1 (6 bases). The CDR3 has 15 amino acids. V gave up 5 bases and J gave up 5 bases, with 19 bases separating them. Germline V CDR1 and CDR2: LNHDA, SQIVND (reference sequence). CDR3 protein: CASSASGDARNEQYF. The CDR3 coding sequence is TGTGCCAGTAGTGCATCAGGGGACGCCCGAAACGAGCAGTACTTC. The whole variable domain, remainder taken from reference TRBV19 and TRBJ2-7, is DGGITQSPKYLFRKEGQNVTLSCEQNLNHDAMYWYRQDPGQGLRLIYYSQIVNDFQKGDIAEGYSVSREKKESFPLTVTSAQKNPTAFYLCASSASGDARNEQYFGPGTRLTVT.